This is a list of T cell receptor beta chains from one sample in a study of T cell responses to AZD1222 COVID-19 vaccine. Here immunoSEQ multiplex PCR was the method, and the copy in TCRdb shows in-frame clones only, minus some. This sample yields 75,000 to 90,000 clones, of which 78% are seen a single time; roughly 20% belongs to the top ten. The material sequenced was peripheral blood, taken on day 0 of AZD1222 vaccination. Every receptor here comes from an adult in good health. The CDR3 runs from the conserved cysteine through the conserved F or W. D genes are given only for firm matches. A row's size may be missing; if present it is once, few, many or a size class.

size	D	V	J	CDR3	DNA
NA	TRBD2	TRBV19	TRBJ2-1	CASSTTTSGIEQFF	TGTGCCAGTAGTACTACGACTAGCGGGATTGAGCAGTTCTTC
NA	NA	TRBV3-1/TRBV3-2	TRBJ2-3	CASSQGSADTQYF	TGTGCCAGCAGCCAAGGGAGCGCAGATACGCAGTATTTT
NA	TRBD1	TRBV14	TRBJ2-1	CASSRPEGGKNEQFF	TGTGCCAGCAGCCGCCCCGAAGGGGGCAAGAATGAGCAGTTCTTC
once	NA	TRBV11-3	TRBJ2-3	CASSYRGGDTQYF	TGTGCCAGCAGCTATCGGGGAGGAGATACGCAGTATTTT
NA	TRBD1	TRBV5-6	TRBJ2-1	CASSFGTGAYNEQFF	TGTGCCAGCAGCTTTGGGACAGGAGCCTACAATGAGCAGTTCTTC
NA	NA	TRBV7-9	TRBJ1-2	CASSLGGRAASYGYTF	TGTGCCAGCAGCTTAGGAGGTAGGGCTGCTAGCTATGGCTACACCTTC
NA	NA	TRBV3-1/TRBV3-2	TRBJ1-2	CASSDTGLGGYTF	TGTGCCAGCAGCGATACAGGGTTAGGTGGCTACACCTTC
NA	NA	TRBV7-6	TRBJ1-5	CASSLRMGPQHF	TGTGCCAGCAGCTTAAGAATGGGGCCCCAGCATTTT
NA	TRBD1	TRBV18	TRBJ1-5	CASSPDRGNRNQPQHF	TGTGCCAGCTCTCCGGACAGGGGTAATCGCAATCAGCCCCAGCATTTT
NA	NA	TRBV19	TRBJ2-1	CASSAGTPTYNEQFF	TGTGCCAGTAGTGCCGGGACACCAACCTACAATGAGCAGTTCTTC
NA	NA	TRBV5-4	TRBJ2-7	CASSFYGAYEQYF	TGTGCCAGCAGCTTTTATGGTGCCTACGAGCAGTACTTC
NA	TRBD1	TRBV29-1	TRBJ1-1	CSVVGQGNTEAFF	TGCAGCGTCGTGGGACAGGGGAACACTGAAGCTTTCTTT
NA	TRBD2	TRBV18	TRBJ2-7	CASSPPTGGLGDEQYF	TGTGCCAGCTCACCACCGACGGGGGGGCTTGGGGACGAGCAGTACTTC
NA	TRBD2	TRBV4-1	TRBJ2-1	CASSLSPPLAGGLGEQFF	TGCGCCAGCAGCCTTTCACCCCCACTAGCGGGAGGGTTAGGTGAGCAGTTCTTC
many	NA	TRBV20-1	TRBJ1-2	CSARSNYGYTF	TGCAGTGCTAGAAGTAACTATGGCTACACCTTC
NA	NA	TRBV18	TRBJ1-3	CASSREGAGNTIYF	TGTGCCAGCTCACGCGAAGGGGCTGGAAACACCATATATTTT
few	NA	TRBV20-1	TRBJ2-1	CSARADYKQFF	TGCAGTGCTAGAGCCGACTACAAGCAGTTCTTC
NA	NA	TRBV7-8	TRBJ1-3	CASSFTGGSGNTIYF	TGTGCCAGCAGCTTTACGGGGGGCTCTGGAAACACCATATATTTT
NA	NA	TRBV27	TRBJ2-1	CASSLSWSSYNEQFF	TGTGCCAGCAGTCTAAGTTGGAGCTCCTACAATGAGCAGTTCTTC
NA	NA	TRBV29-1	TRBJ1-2	CSVEDRAGDYGYTF	TGCAGCGTTGAAGACAGGGCGGGAGACTATGGCTACACCTTC
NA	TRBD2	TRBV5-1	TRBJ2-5	CASSRAGVPGETQYF	TGCGCCAGCAGCCGGGCGGGAGTCCCCGGCGAGACCCAGTACTTC
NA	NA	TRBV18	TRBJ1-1	CASSPPGATEAFF	TGTGCCAGCTCACCACCGGGGGCGACTGAAGCTTTCTTT
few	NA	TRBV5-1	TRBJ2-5	CASSLDVRTLPFRGKTKETQYF	TGCGCCAGCAGCTTGGACGTCAGGACATTGCCTTTCCGCGGAAAGACCAAAGAGACCCAGTACTTC
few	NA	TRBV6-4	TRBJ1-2	CASSDSKIGRGYTF	TGTGCCAGCAGTGACTCGAAAATAGGACGGGGCTACACCTTC
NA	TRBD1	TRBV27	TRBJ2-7	CASSSTGVYEQYF	TGTGCCAGCAGTTCAACAGGGGTTTACGAGCAGTACTTC
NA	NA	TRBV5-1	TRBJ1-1	CASSSTSGNTEAFF	TGCGCCAGCAGCAGCACGTCGGGGAACACTGAAGCTTTCTTT
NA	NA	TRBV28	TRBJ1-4	CASSLGRQFSNEKLFF	TGTGCCAGCAGTTTAGGGCGACAGTTCTCTAATGAAAAACTGTTTTTT
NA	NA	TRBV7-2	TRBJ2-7	CASSYIPYEQYF	TGTGCCAGCAGTTATATACCCTACGAGCAGTACTTC
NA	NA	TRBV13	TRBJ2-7	CASSLRGSDSYEQYF	TGTGCCAGCAGCTTAAGGGGGTCAGACTCCTACGAGCAGTACTTC
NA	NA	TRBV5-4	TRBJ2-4	CASSSETGMGDIQYF	TGTGCCAGCAGCTCCGAGACGGGGATGGGGGACATTCAGTACTTC
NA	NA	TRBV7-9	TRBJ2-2	CASSSWGDGTGELFF	TGTGCCAGCAGCTCCTGGGGGGACGGGACCGGGGAGCTGTTTTTT
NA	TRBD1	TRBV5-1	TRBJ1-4	CASSQGANEKLFF	TGCGCCAGCAGTCAGGGGGCTAATGAAAAACTGTTTTTT
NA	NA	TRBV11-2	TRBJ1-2	CASSLSSGEGYGYTF	TGTGCCAGCAGCTTAAGCTCAGGGGAGGGCTATGGCTACACCTTC
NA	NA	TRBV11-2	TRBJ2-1	CASSAQGGLTNEQFF	TGTGCCAGCAGCGCACAGGGCGGTCTTACGAATGAGCAGTTCTTC
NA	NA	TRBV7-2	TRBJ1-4	CASSTGTGVNEKLFF	TGTGCCAGCAGTACGGGGACGGGAGTTAATGAAAAACTGTTTTTT
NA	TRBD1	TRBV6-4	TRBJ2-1	CASPINRQGGDYNEQFF	TGTGCCAGCCCAATTAACAGACAGGGGGGAGACTACAATGAGCAGTTCTTC
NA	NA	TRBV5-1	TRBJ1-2	CASSTNAGEANYGYTF	TGCGCCAGCAGCACCAACGCGGGGGAAGCTAACTATGGCTACACCTTC
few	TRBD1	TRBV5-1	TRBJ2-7	CASSAPRDRVEYYEQYF	TGCGCCAGCAGCGCACCCCGGGACAGGGTTGAGTACTACGAGCAGTACTTC
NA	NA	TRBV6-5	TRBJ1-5	CASIPGDTGAQHF	TGTGCCAGCATCCCTGGGGATACGGGAGCCCAGCATTTT
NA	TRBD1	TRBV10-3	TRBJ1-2	CAISERTGSNYGYTF	TGTGCCATCAGTGAGAGGACAGGGTCTAACTATGGCTACACCTTC